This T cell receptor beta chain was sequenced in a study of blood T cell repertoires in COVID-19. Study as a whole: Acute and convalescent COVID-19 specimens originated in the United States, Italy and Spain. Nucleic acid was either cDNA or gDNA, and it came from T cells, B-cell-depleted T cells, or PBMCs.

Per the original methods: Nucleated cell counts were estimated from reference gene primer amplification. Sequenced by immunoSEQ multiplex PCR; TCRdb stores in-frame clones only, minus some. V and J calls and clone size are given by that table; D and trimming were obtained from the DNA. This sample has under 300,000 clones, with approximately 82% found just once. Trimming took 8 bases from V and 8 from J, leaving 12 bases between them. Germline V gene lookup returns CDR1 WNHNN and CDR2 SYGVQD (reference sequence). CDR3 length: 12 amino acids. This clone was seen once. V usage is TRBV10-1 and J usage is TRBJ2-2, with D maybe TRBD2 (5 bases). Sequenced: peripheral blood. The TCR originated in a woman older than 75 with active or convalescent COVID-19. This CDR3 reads CASQAGSGELFF. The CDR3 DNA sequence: TGCGCCAGCCAGGCGGGTTCGGGGGAGCTGTTTTTT.